Listed below are T cell receptor beta chains from one sample, sequenced in a study of cytomegalovirus exposure and HLA in healthy donors. Profiled with immunoSEQ multiplex PCR; TCRdb holds only in-frame clones, not every one. The listing records fewer than 100,000 clones. Specimen: PBMCs. The receptors derive from a man in his forties or fifties in good health and CMV-seronegative. CDR3s include the opening cysteine and the closing phenylalanine or tryptophan. Fields, in order: J gene, D gene, V gene, CDR3 protein, CDR3 DNA. A D gene is named only where the DNA matches it firmly.

j_call: TRBJ2-1; d_call: TRBD2; v_call: TRBV30; cdr3_aa: CAWIRGDDNEQFF; cdr3_nt: TGTGCCTGGATCCGGGGGGACGACAATGAGCAGTTCTTC
j_call: TRBJ2-7; d_call: NA; v_call: TRBV7-9; cdr3_aa: CASSSTRTEGYEQYF; cdr3_nt: TGTGCCAGCAGCTCCACACGGACAGAAGGCTACGAGCAGTACTTC
j_call: TRBJ2-1; d_call: NA; v_call: TRBV5-1; cdr3_aa: CASSLEEGLDNEQFF; cdr3_nt: TGCGCCAGCAGCTTGGAGGAGGGTTTGGACAATGAGCAGTTCTTC
j_call: TRBJ1-6; d_call: NA; v_call: TRBV30; cdr3_aa: CAWRSGSYNSPLHF; cdr3_nt: TGTGCCTGGAGATCAGGGTCCTACAATTCACCCCTCCACTTT
j_call: TRBJ2-1; d_call: TRBD2; v_call: TRBV5-1; cdr3_aa: CASHRGGPIIYNEQFF; cdr3_nt: TGCGCCAGCCATAGGGGAGGGCCAATTATTTACAATGAGCAGTTCTTC
j_call: TRBJ1-1; d_call: NA; v_call: TRBV6-5; cdr3_aa: CASRDAGGVSEAFF; cdr3_nt: TGTGCCAGCAGGGACGCCGGAGGGGTGTCTGAAGCTTTCTTT
j_call: TRBJ1-3; d_call: TRBD1; v_call: TRBV19; cdr3_aa: CASSRGRIGNTIYF; cdr3_nt: TGTGCCAGTAGCAGGGGGCGCATTGGAAACACCATATATTTT
j_call: TRBJ1-6; d_call: NA; v_call: TRBV2; cdr3_aa: CASSDLGRDSPLHF; cdr3_nt: TGTGCCAGCAGTGATTTGGGTCGGGATTCACCCCTCCACTTT
j_call: TRBJ1-2; d_call: NA; v_call: TRBV6-6; cdr3_aa: CASSYSINSYGYTF; cdr3_nt: TGTGCCAGCAGTTACTCGATAAACAGCTATGGCTACACCTTC
j_call: TRBJ2-1; d_call: TRBD2; v_call: TRBV10-3; cdr3_aa: CAIRSGLANNEQFF; cdr3_nt: TGTGCCATCAGGTCGGGACTAGCGAACAATGAGCAGTTCTTC
j_call: TRBJ2-2; d_call: TRBD1; v_call: TRBV28; cdr3_aa: CASRLGQGTGELFF; cdr3_nt: TGTGCCAGCCGCCTGGGACAGGGCACCGGGGAGCTGTTTTTT
j_call: TRBJ2-2; d_call: TRBD2; v_call: TRBV7-3; cdr3_aa: CASSALAGGQTGELFF; cdr3_nt: TGTGCCAGCAGCGCACTAGCGGGGGGGCAGACCGGGGAGCTGTTTTTT
j_call: TRBJ2-7; d_call: TRBD1; v_call: TRBV29-1; cdr3_aa: CSVVFRGRDYEQYF; cdr3_nt: TGCAGCGTTGTGTTTAGGGGGCGCGACTACGAGCAGTACTTC
j_call: TRBJ1-6; d_call: TRBD1; v_call: TRBV28; cdr3_aa: CASRGRRQGDSPLHF; cdr3_nt: TGTGCCAGCAGGGGTAGGAGACAGGGTGATTCACCCCTCCACTTT
j_call: TRBJ1-5; d_call: NA; v_call: TRBV10-3; cdr3_aa: CATRDISNQPQHF; cdr3_nt: TGTGCCACGAGGGACATTAGCAATCAGCCCCAGCATTTT
j_call: TRBJ1-2; d_call: TRBD1; v_call: TRBV6-5; cdr3_aa: CASSYSRQGAYGYTF; cdr3_nt: TGTGCCAGCAGTTACTCGAGACAGGGGGCGTATGGCTACACCTTC
j_call: TRBJ2-7; d_call: NA; v_call: TRBV28; cdr3_aa: CASSRTVGQPNYSYEQYF; cdr3_nt: TGTGCCAGCAGTCGCACGGTTGGACAGCCTAATTACTCCTACGAGCAGTACTTC
j_call: TRBJ2-2; d_call: TRBD2; v_call: TRBV9; cdr3_aa: CASSVVAGGITGELFF; cdr3_nt: TGTGCCAGCAGCGTAGTCGCGGGGGGGATCACCGGGGAGCTGTTTTTT
j_call: TRBJ2-7; d_call: TRBD2; v_call: TRBV6-1; cdr3_aa: CASTIRTSGVYEQYF; cdr3_nt: TGTGCCAGCACTATACGGACTAGCGGAGTCTACGAGCAGTACTTC
j_call: TRBJ2-1; d_call: TRBD1; v_call: TRBV7-9; cdr3_aa: CASSLGQGVWNEQFF; cdr3_nt: TGTGCCAGCAGCTTGGGACAGGGGGTATGGAATGAGCAGTTCTTC
j_call: TRBJ2-1; d_call: NA; v_call: TRBV9; cdr3_aa: CASSATPAGAAHEQFF; cdr3_nt: TGTGCCAGCAGCGCCACCCCCGCAGGGGCCGCTCATGAGCAGTTCTTC
j_call: TRBJ2-5; d_call: NA; v_call: TRBV7-7; cdr3_aa: CTSSLGQNQETQYF; cdr3_nt: TGTACTAGCAGCTTAGGGCAGAACCAAGAGACCCAGTACTTC
j_call: TRBJ1-5; d_call: TRBD1; v_call: TRBV19; cdr3_aa: CASSSDRGRGSNQPQHF; cdr3_nt: TGTGCCAGTAGTTCCGACAGGGGGCGCGGAAGCAATCAGCCCCAGCATTTT
j_call: TRBJ2-5; d_call: NA; v_call: TRBV7-9; cdr3_aa: CASSYTPIRLLQETQYF; cdr3_nt: TGTGCCAGCAGCTATACCCCGATCAGACTCCTACAAGAGACCCAGTACTTC
j_call: TRBJ1-5; d_call: NA; v_call: TRBV7-8; cdr3_aa: CASSLWRNQPQHF; cdr3_nt: TGTGCCAGCAGCTTATGGAGGAATCAGCCCCAGCATTTT
j_call: TRBJ2-7; d_call: NA; v_call: TRBV7-3; cdr3_aa: CASSLSSGSYEQYF; cdr3_nt: TGTGCCAGCAGCTTAAGCTCGGGCTCCTACGAGCAGTACTTC
j_call: TRBJ2-7; d_call: TRBD1; v_call: TRBV9; cdr3_aa: CASSGQGAGSYEQYF; cdr3_nt: TGTGCCAGCAGCGGACAGGGGGCTGGATCCTACGAGCAGTACTTC
j_call: TRBJ1-5; d_call: TRBD1; v_call: TRBV19; cdr3_aa: CASTLGTARNQPQHF; cdr3_nt: TGTGCCAGTACCCTCGGGACAGCCAGAAATCAGCCCCAGCATTTT
j_call: TRBJ2-1; d_call: NA; v_call: TRBV7-8; cdr3_aa: CASSLEGLYYNEQFF; cdr3_nt: TGTGCCAGCAGCTTAGAGGGACTGTACTACAATGAGCAGTTCTTC
j_call: TRBJ2-7; d_call: NA; v_call: TRBV28; cdr3_aa: CASSLTQGHSHEQYF; cdr3_nt: TGTGCCAGCAGTTTAACGCAGGGGCACAGCCACGAGCAGTACTTC
j_call: TRBJ2-3; d_call: NA; v_call: TRBV5-6; cdr3_aa: CASSFVPGGTDTQYF; cdr3_nt: TGTGCCAGCAGCTTCGTTCCGGGAGGCACAGATACGCAGTATTTT